Detailed here is one TCR beta chain. Its antigen is still unknown. The length of the CDR3 is 15 residues. V lost 4 bases to trimming and J lost 2 bases; unmatched junction nucleotides: 3. From germline, CDR1 is MNHEY and CDR2 SVGEGT. Using RNA template, CDR3s of TCR alpha and beta were amplified with iRepertoire arm-PCR. One-step reverse transcription and amplification started from approximately 100-400 ng of tissue mRNA or PBMC total RNA. TCRdb reanalysed the multiplex PCR reads using MiXCR and keeps one entry per CDR3 protein. The data show approximately 17,000 distinct CDR3 sequences, roughly 60% seen once. The data were obtained in a study of glioma-infiltrating T cells. Broader study findings: Tissue and blood shared very few CDR3 sequences. Non-neoplastic patients had below-expected tissue-blood divergence, while all gliomas exceeded expectation.

The V call is TRBV6-2 or TRBV6-3, the J call TRBJ2-7, with 12 nucleotides matching TRBD2. The sequence derives from a human donor with low-grade glioma or glioblastoma, undergoing nonglioma brain surgery, or in good health (not recorded which). Material: glioma tissue, nonneoplastic brain tissue, or PBMCs (not recorded which). CDR3 residues: CASSLLAGGPYEQYF. Here the CDR3 DNA reads TGTGCCAGCAGTTTGCTAGCGGGAGGGCCCTACGAGCAGTACTTC.